The clone carrying this T cell receptor (beta chain) was counted once. The data derive from a study of Ad26.COV2.S vaccination and SARS-CoV-2 variants. Treatment specified: 15 to 20 received Ad26.COV2.S at low or high dose, single or two shots; 5 received placebo; per-sample allocation not given. Sampling took place 63 days after the first vaccine or placebo injection. The CDR3 contains 18 residues. Germline CDR1 reads SGHRS; CDR2 reads YFSETQ. Unmatched junction bases numbered 9, after V lost 4 bases and J lost 2 bases. This table comes from immunoSEQ multiplex PCR, and its TCRdb copy is limited to in-frame clones, with some not included. The repertoire includes hundreds of thousands of clones, around 90% of them detected once, and around 3.6% sits in the top ten.

This sequence originates from a person between 18 and 65 years old who received the Ad26.COV2.S COVID-19 vaccine or a placebo. The sequences come from peripheral blood, collected in a trial of Ad26.COV2.S vaccine versus placebo. The V gene is TRBV5-1, the J gene TRBJ2-1; the match to TRBD2 covers 13 bases. Here the CDR3 DNA reads TGCGCCAGCAGCCTCTGGACTAGCGGGGGTTCGACCTACAATGAGCAGTTCTTC. It yields the protein CASSLWTSGGSTYNEQFF.